This T cell receptor beta chain emerged from a study of Ad26.COV2.S vaccination and SARS-CoV-2 variants. Background on the study: Intramuscular Ad26.COV2.S at 5x10^10 or 1x10^11 viral particles.

Study-wide results and limits: CD8+ and CD4+ T cells specific for spike reportedly responded with substantial breadth after vaccination.

Treatment reported: 15 to 20 received Ad26.COV2.S at low or high dose, single or two shots; 5 received placebo; per-sample allocation not given. Sampling happened 63 days after the first vaccine or placebo injection. Libraries were prepared by immunoSEQ multiplex PCR; TCRdb keeps only in-frame clonotypes and omits some of them. This table holds around 250,000 clones, roughly 85% found once. With regard to this clone: Antigen specificity is unknown.

The CDR3 has 16 amino acids. Germline lookup yields CDR1 SGHAT and CDR2 FQNNGV. With 4 bases removed from V and 1 base from J, the gap between germline ends came to 16 bases. The chain is built from TRBV11-2 and TRBJ1-2; perhaps TRBD1 as D (5 bases). This clonotype was sampled from a person between 18 and 65 years old who received the Ad26.COV2.S COVID-19 vaccine or a placebo. The starting material was peripheral blood, obtained in a trial of Ad26.COV2.S vaccine versus placebo. CDR3 region: CASSYIRDGLNYGYTF. Here the CDR3 DNA reads TGTGCCAGCAGCTACATTCGGGACGGCCTTAACTATGGCTACACCTTC.